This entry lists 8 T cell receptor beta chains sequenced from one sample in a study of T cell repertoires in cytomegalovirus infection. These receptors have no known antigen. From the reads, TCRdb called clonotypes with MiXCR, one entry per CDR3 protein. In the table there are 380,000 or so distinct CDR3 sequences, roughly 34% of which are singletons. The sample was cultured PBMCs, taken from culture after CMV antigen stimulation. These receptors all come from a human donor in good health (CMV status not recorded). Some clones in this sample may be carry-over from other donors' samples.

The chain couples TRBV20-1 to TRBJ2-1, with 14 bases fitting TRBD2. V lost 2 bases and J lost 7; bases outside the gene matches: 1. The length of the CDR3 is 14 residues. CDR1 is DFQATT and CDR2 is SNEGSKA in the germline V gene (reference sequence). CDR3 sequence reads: CSARRTSGRNEQFF. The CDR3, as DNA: TGCAGTGCTAGACGGACTAGCGGGAGGAATGAGCAGTTCTTC.

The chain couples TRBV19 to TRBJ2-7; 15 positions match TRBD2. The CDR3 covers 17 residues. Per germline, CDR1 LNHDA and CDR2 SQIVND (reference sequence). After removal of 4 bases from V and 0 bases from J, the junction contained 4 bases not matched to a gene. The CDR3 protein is CASSTGLAGGPSYEQYF. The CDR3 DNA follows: TGTGCCAGTAGTACGGGACTAGCGGGAGGTCCCTCCTACGAGCAGTACTTC.

The CDR3 is CASSYSRDRSGELFF. In nucleotides, the CDR3 is TGTGCCAGCAGTTACTCGAGGGACAGGTCCGGGGAGCTGTTTTTT. The chain combines TRBV6-6 with TRBJ2-2, with 8 bases that match TRBD1. Germline values: CDR1 MNHNY, CDR2 SVGAGI (reference sequence). J lost 6 bases, V lost 0 bases, and 3 bases had no gene match. This CDR3 is built from 15 residues.

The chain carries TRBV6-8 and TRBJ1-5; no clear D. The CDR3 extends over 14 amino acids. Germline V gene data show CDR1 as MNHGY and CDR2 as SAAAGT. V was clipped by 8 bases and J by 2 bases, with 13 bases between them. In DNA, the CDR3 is TGTGCCAGCCAGGTAACCTTCGGCAATCAGCCCCAGCATTTT. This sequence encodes CASQVTFGNQPQHF.

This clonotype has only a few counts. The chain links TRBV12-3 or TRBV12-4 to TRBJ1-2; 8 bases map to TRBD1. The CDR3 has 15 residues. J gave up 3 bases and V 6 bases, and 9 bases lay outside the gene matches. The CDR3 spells CASSLDRGWDYGYTF. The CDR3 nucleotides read TGTGCCAGCAGCCTCGACAGGGGCTGGGACTATGGCTACACCTTC.

CDR3 sequence (DNA): TGTGCCAGCAGGAGATTTGACCAAGCGAACACTGAAGCTTTCTTT. This sequence encodes CASRRFDQANTEAFF. This rearrangement joins TRBV2 to TRBJ1-1, with D unresolved. The germline V and J ends were trimmed by 6 bases and 1 base, with 15 bases remaining between them. CDR1 and CDR2 from the germline V gene are SNHLY and FYNNEI. The CDR3 runs 15 residues.

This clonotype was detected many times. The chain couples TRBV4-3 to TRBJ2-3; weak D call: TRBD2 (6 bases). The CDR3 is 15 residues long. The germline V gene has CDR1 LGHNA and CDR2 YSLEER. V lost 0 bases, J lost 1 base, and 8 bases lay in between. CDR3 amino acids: CASSQDKRGTDTQYF. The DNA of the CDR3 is TGCGCCAGCAGCCAAGATAAGCGGGGCACAGATACGCAGTATTTT.

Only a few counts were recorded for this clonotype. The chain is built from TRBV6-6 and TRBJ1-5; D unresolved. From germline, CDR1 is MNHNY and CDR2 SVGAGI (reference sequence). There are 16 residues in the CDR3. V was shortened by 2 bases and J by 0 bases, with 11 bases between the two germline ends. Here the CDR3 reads CASSYGQVRSNQPQHF. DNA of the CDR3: TGTGCCAGCAGTTACGGGCAGGTCCGTAGCAATCAGCCCCAGCATTTT.